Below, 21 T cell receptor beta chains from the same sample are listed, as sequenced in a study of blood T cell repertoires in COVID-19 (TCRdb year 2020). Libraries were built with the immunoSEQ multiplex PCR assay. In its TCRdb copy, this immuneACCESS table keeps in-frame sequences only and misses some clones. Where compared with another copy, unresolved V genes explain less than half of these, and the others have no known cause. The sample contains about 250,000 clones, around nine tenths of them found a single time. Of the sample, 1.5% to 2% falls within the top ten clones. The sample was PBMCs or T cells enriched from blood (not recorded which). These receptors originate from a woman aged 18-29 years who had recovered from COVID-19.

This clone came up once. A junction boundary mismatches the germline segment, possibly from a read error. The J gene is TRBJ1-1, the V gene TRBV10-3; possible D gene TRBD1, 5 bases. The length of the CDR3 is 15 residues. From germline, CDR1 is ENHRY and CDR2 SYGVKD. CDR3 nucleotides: TGTGCCATCAGTGAGTTCGACAGAACGAACACTGAGGCTTTCTTT. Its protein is CAISEFDRTNTEAFF.

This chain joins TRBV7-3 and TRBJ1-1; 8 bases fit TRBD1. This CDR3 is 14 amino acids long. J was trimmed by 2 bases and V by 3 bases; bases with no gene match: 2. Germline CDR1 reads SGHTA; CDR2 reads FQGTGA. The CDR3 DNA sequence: TGTGCCAGCAGCTTCGACAGGGGAAACACTGAAGCTTTCTTT. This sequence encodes CASSFDRGNTEAFF.

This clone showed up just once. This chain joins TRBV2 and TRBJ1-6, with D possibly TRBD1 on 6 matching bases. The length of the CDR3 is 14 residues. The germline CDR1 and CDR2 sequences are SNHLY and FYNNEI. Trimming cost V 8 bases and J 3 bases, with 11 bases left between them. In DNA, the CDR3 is TGTGCCAGCGGGGAGGGGGGCTATAATTCACCCCTCCACTTT. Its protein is CASGEGGYNSPLHF.

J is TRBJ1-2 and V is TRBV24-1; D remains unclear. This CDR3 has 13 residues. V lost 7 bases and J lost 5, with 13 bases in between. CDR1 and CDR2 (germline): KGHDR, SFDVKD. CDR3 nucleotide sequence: TGTGCCACCAGGGCTTCAGGTTCTTATGGCTACACCTTC. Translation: CATRASGSYGYTF.

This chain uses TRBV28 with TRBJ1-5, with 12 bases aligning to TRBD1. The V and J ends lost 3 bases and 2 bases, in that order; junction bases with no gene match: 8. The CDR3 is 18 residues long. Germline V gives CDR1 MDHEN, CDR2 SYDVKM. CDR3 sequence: CASSLGGQGAAGNQPQHF. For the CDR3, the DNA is TGTGCCAGCAGTTTGGGGGGACAGGGGGCGGCTGGCAATCAGCCCCAGCATTTT.

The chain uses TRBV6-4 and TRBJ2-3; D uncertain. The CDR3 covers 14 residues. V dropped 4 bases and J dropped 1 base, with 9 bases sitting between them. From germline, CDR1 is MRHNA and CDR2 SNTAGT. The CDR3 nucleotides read TGTGCCAGCAGTGCGCAGGTGGGCACAGATACGCAGTATTTT. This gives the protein CASSAQVGTDTQYF.

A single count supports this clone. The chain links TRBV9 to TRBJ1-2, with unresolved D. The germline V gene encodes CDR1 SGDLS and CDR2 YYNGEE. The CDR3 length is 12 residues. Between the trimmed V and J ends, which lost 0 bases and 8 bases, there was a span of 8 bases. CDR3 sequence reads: CASSVDRYGYTF. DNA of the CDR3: TGTGCCAGCAGCGTAGATAGATACGGCTACACCTTC. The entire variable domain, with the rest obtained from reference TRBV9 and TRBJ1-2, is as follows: DSGVTQTPKHLITATGQRVTLRCSPRSGDLSVYWYQQSLDQGLQFLIQYYNGEERAKGNILERFSAQQFPDLHSELNLSSLELGDSALYFCASSVDRYGYTFGSGTRLTVV.

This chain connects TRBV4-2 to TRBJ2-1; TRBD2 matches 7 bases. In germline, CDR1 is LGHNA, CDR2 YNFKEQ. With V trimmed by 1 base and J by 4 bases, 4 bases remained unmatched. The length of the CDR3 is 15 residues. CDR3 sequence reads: CASSQVQREYNEQFF. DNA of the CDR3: TGTGCCAGCAGCCAAGTTCAGCGGGAATACAATGAGCAGTTCTTC.

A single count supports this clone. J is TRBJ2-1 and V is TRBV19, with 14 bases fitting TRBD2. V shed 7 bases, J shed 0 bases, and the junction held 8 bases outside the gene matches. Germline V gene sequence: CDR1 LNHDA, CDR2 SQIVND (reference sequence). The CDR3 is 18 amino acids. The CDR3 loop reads CASTWTSGGLLSYNEQFF. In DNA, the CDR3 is TGTGCCAGTACCTGGACTAGCGGGGGGCTCCTCTCCTACAATGAGCAGTTCTTC.

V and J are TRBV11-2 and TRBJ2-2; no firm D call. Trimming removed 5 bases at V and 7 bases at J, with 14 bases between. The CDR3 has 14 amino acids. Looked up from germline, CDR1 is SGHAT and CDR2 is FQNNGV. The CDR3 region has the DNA TGTGCCAGCAGCAACGATAGAAGTGGCGGGGAGCTGTTTTTT. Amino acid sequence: CASSNDRSGGELFF.

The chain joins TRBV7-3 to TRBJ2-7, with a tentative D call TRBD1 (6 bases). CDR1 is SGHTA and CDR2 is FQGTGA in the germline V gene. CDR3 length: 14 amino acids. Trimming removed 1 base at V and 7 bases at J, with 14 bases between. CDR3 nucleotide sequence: TGTGCCAGCAGCTTAAGTCTGATTACAGGGGAGCAGTACTTC. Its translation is CASSLSLITGEQYF.

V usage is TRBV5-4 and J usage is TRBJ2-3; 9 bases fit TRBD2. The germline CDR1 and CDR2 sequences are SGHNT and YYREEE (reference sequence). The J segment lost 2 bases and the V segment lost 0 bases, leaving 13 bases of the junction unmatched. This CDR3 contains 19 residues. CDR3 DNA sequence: TGTGCCAGCAGCTTGGCGGGGTCGCGGGGGGGATCCGACACAGATACGCAGTATTTT. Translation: CASSLAGSRGGSDTDTQYF. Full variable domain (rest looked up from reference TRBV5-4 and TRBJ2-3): ETGVTQSPTHLIKTRGQQVTLRCSSQSGHNTVSWYQQALGQGPQFIFQYYREEENGRGNFPPRFSGLQFPNYSSELNVNALELDDSALYLCASSLAGSRGGSDTDTQYFGPGTRLTVL.

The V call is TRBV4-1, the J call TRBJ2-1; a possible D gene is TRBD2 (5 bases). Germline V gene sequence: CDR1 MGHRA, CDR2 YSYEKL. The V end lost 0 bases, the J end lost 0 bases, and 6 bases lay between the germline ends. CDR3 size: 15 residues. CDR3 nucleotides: TGCGCCAGCAGCCAAGATGGGAGCTCCTACAATGAGCAGTTCTTC. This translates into CASSQDGSSYNEQFF.

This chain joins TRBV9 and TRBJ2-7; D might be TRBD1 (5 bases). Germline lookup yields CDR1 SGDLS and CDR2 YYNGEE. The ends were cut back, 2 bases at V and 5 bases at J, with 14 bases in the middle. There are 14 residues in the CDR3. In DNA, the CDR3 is TGTGCCAGCAGCGTTTCAGGGCTCATGGACGAGCAGTACTTC. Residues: CASSVSGLMDEQYF.

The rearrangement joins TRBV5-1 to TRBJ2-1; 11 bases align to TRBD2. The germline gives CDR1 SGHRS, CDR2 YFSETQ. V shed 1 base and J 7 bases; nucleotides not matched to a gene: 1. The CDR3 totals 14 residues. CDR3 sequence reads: CASSLRTSGNEQFF. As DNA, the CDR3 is TGCGCCAGCAGCTTGAGGACTAGCGGGAATGAGCAGTTCTTC.

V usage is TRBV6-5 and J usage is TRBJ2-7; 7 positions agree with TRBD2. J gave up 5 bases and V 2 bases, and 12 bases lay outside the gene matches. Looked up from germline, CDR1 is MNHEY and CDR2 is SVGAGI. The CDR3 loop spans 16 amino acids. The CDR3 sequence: CASSYRIAGGTHEQYF. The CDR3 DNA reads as TGTGCCAGCAGTTACCGAATAGCGGGCGGCACCCACGAGCAGTACTTC.

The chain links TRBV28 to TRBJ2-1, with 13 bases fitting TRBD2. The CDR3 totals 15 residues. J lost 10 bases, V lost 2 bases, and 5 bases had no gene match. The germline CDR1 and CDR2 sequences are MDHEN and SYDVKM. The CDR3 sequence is CASSLGGLAGREQFF. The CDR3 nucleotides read TGTGCCAGCAGTTTAGGGGGACTAGCGGGAAGAGAGCAGTTCTTC.

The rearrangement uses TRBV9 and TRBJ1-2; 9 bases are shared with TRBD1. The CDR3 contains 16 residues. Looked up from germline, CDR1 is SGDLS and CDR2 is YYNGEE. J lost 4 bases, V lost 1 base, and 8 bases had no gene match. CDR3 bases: TGTGCCAGCAGCGTAACCCGGGACAGGGAATCCTATGGCTACACCTTC. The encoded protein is CASSVTRDRESYGYTF.

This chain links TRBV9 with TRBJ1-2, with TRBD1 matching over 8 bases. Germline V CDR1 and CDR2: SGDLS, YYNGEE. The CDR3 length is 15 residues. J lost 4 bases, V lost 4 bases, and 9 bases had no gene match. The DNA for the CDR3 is TGTGCCAGCAGCTCCAGGACAGGGAATGCCTATGGCTACACCTTC. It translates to CASSSRTGNAYGYTF.

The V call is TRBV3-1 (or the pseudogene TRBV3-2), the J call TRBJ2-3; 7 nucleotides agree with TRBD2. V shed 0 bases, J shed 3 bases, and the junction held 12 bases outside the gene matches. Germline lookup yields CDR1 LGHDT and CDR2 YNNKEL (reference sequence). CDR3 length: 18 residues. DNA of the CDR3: TGTGCCAGCAGCCAAGATGGACGTTGGGCTAGCGGAACAGATACGCAGTATTTT. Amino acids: CASSQDGRWASGTDTQYF.

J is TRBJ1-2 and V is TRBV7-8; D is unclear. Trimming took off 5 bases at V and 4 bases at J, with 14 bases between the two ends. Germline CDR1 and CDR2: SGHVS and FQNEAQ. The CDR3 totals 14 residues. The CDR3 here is CASSPRSWVYGYTF. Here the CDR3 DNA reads TGTGCCAGCAGCCCTCGGAGTTGGGTCTATGGCTACACCTTC. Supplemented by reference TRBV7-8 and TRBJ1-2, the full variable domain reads GAGVSQSPRYKVAKRGQDVALRCDPISGHVSLFWYQQALGQGPEFLTYFQNEAQLDKSGLPSDRFFAERPEGSVSTLKIQRTQQEDSAVYLCASSPRSWVYGYTFGSGTRLTVV.